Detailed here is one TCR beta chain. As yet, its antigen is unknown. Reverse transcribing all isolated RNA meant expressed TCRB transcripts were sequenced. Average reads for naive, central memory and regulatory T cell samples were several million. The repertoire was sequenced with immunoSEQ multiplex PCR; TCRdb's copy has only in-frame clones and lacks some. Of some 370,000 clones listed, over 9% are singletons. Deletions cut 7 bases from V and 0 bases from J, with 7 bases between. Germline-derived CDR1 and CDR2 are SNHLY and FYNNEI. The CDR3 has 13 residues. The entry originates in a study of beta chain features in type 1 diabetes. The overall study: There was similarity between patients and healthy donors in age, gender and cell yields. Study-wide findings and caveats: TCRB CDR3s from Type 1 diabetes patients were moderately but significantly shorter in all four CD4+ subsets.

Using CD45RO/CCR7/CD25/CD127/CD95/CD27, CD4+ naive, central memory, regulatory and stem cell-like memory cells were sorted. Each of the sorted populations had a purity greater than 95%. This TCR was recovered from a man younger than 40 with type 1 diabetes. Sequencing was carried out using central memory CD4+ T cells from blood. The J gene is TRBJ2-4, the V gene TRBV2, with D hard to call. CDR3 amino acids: CASTGLAKNIQYF. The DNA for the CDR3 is TGTGCCAGCACCGGCCTAGCCAAAAACATTCAGTACTTC.